Presented here are 21 T cell receptor beta chains from one specimen sequenced in a study of T cell repertoires in cytomegalovirus infection (dated by TCRdb to the late 2010s). These receptors lack a known antigen. TCRdb lists the instrument as Illumina HiSeq 1500. The raw public data were reprocessed by TCRdb itself: fastp quality trimming at Q25, MiXCR clonotype calling, in-frame beta chains only. CDR3 protein sequences are deduplicated, and each keeps its most common genes and DNA. This sample is represented by around 770,000 distinct CDR3 sequences; about 28% of them were singletons. The ten top clones hold about an eighth of the sample. The sample's treatment or condition label is to be understood as: in vitro stimulation with specific CMV peptide epitopes to enrich CMV-specific T cells. This sample comprised cultured CD8+ T cells from PBMCs, obtained from culture after CMV antigen stimulation. These receptors were collected from a human donor in good health (CMV status not recorded). Some clones in this sample may be carry-over from other donors' samples.

This clonotype was picked up many times. The V and J genes are TRBV28 and TRBJ1-2; D is perhaps TRBD1 (5 bases). The CDR3 covers 12 residues. V was trimmed by 7 bases and J by 6 bases, leaving 12 bases between them. Germline CDR1 is MDHEN and CDR2 is SYDVKM. The CDR3 region has the DNA TGTGCCAGCACCTTTACAGGCGATGGCTACACCTTC. Its protein product is CASTFTGDGYTF.

The chain employs TRBV9 and TRBJ2-7; weak D call: TRBD1 (5 bases). Trimming removed 2 bases at V and 0 bases at J, with 12 bases between. The CDR3 contains 15 residues. Per germline, CDR1 SGDLS and CDR2 YYNGEE. The CDR3 region has the DNA TGTGCCAGCAGCGTTAACAGGCCAGACTCCTACGAGCAGTACTTC. Protein sequence: CASSVNRPDSYEQYF.

This clonotype showed up just a few times. The chain combines TRBV2 with TRBJ2-7; no definite D call. Germline values: CDR1 SNHLY, CDR2 FYNNEI. This CDR3 is built from 11 residues. Trimming took off 6 bases at V and 3 bases at J, with 6 bases between the two ends. CDR3 sequence reads: CASRGNYEQYV. DNA for the CDR3: TGTGCCAGCAGGGGGAACTACGAGCAGTACGTC.

This clonotype was recorded a few times. The genes are TRBV20-1 and TRBJ2-7, with unresolved D. The CDR3 contains 13 residues. The V and J ends lost 0 bases and 4 bases respectively, with 10 bases between them. Germline V CDR1 and CDR2: DFQATT, SNEGSKA (reference sequence). This CDR3 reads CSAREKGQYEQYV. The CDR3 DNA reads TGCAGTGCTAGAGAGAAGGGCCAATACGAGCAGTACGTC.

V usage is TRBV7-2 and J usage is TRBJ1-5, with D maybe TRBD1 (5 bases). The V gene's germline CDR1 is SGHTA and CDR2 FQGNSA. This CDR3 has 14 amino acids. V lost 7 bases, J lost 2 bases, and 12 bases lay in between. The CDR3 DNA sequence: TGTGCCAGCAACACTCGGGGGGGCAATCAGCCCCAGCATTTT. It encodes CASNTRGGNQPQHF. Using reference TRBV7-2 and TRBJ1-5 for the parts outside the CDR3, the full variable domain is GAGVSQSPSNKVTEKGKDVELRCDPISGHTALYWYRQSLGQGLEFLIYFQGNSAPDKSGLPSDRFSAERTGGSVSTLTIQRTQQEDSAVYLCASNTRGGNQPQHFGDGTRLSIL.

The sample holds a few counts of this clonotype. J is TRBJ2-1 and V is TRBV7-3; TRBD2 matches at 9 bases. Germline trimming cut 2 bases from V and 4 bases from J; bases unmatched to any gene: 6. In germline, CDR1 is SGHTA, CDR2 FQGTGA. There are 16 residues in the CDR3. The CDR3 DNA follows: TGTGCCAGCAGCTTAGCGGGGGGGGATCGATACAATGAGCAGTTCTTC. Its protein product is CASSLAGGDRYNEQFF.

The V gene is TRBV6-6, the J gene TRBJ1-5; tentative D call: TRBD1 (5 bases). CDR3 length: 17 residues. The germline V and J ends were trimmed by 2 bases and 3 bases, with 17 bases remaining between them. CDR1 MNHNY and CDR2 SVGAGI come from the germline V gene (reference sequence). CDR3 protein: CASSYLQGEGYNQPQHF. In nucleotides, the CDR3 is TGTGCCAGCAGTTACCTGCAGGGTGAGGGGTACAATCAGCCCCAGCATTTT.

This clonotype was recorded at least ten times. This rearrangement joins TRBV7-2 to TRBJ2-5, with D possibly TRBD2 on 6 matching bases. V shed 5 bases and J shed 4 bases, with 14 bases lying between them. The germline CDR1 and CDR2 sequences are SGHTA and FQGNSA. The CDR3 is made up of 14 amino acids. The CDR3 region has the DNA TGTGCCAGCAGCCCGACTAGGTCGGTAGAGACCCAGTACTTC. As protein: CASSPTRSVETQYF.

This chain links TRBV4-1 with TRBJ2-1; the D is unclear. Per the germline V gene, CDR1 is MGHRA and CDR2 is YSYEKL. With 3 bases removed from V and 2 bases from J, the gap between germline ends came to 11 bases. The CDR3 loop spans 15 amino acids. The CDR3 DNA reads as TGCGCCAGCAGCCATCGGCCCACTCCCTACAATGAGCAGTTCTTC. Amino acid sequence: CASSHRPTPYNEQFF.

This clonotype was observed many times. The V call is TRBV7-6, the J call TRBJ2-5, with D perhaps TRBD1 (6 bases). Germline V lookup: CDR1 SGHVS, CDR2 FNYEAQ. This CDR3 is 14 amino acids long. Trimming pared 4 bases from V and 2 bases from J, leaving 11 bases between. The CDR3 sequence is CASSSWTEQETQYF. The CDR3 DNA sequence: TGTGCCAGCAGCTCATGGACAGAACAAGAGACCCAGTACTTC.

This clonotype appeared many times. The chain uses TRBV28 and TRBJ1-3, with TRBD1 identical over 10 bases. This CDR3 comprises 17 residues. Germline V gene lookup returns CDR1 MDHEN and CDR2 SYDVKM. The V gene end was trimmed by 2 bases and the J gene end by 5 bases; junction bases not matched to a gene: 9. The CDR3 nucleotides are TGTGCCAGCAGTTTAGTTTTATTGGGACAGGGGAGAAACACCATATATTTT. Translation gives CASSLVLLGQGRNTIYF.

This clonotype has a handful of counts. The chain links TRBV7-9 to TRBJ2-1; TRBD1 matches 8 bases. The V gene's germline CDR1 is SEHNR and CDR2 FQNEAQ (reference sequence). The CDR3 covers 12 residues. J was trimmed by 12 bases and V by 4 bases; bases with no gene match: 5. This CDR3 is CASSSYGQGQFF. The CDR3, as DNA: TGTGCCAGCAGCTCTTACGGACAGGGGCAGTTCTTC.

The CDR3 loop reads CATRPGVAGELFF. DNA for the CDR3: TGTGCCACCAGGCCGGGGGTAGCCGGGGAGCTGTTTTTT. The V and J genes are TRBV27 and TRBJ2-2, with TRBD2 as a possible D gene (6 bases). Trimming cost V 10 bases and J 6 bases, with 15 bases left between them. The CDR3 is 13 residues long. Germline loops: CDR1 MNHEY, CDR2 SMNVEV (reference sequence).

This rearrangement joins TRBV6-2 or TRBV6-3 to TRBJ2-3, with TRBD1 matching 7 bases. The V gene end was trimmed by 2 bases and the J gene end by 2 bases; junction bases not matched to a gene: 16. This CDR3 has 19 residues. CDR1 is MNHEY, CDR2 SVGEGT, per germline. This CDR3 is CASSYRVDRAAVYTDTQYF. The DNA of the CDR3 is TGTGCCAGCAGTTACCGAGTCGACAGGGCGGCTGTCTACACAGATACGCAGTATTTT.

The genes are TRBV5-1 and TRBJ2-7, with 15 positions matching TRBD2. Germline V gene lookup returns CDR1 SGHRS and CDR2 YFSETQ. The CDR3 runs to 17 residues. J gave up 0 bases and V 7 bases, and 8 bases lay outside the gene matches. The CDR3: CASLSGTSGRSSYEQYV. Written as DNA, the CDR3 is TGCGCCAGCCTTTCCGGGACTAGCGGGAGGAGCTCCTACGAGCAGTACGTC.

This clonotype was recorded a few times. The chain couples TRBV12-5 to TRBJ1-1; D is unclear. The V and J ends lost 5 bases and 5 bases respectively, with 9 bases between them. The CDR3 spans 12 residues. Germline-derived CDR1 and CDR2 are LGHNT and FRNRAP. DNA of the CDR3: TGTGCTAGTGGTCCCAGCAGGACTGAAGCTTTCTTT. Its protein is CASGPSRTEAFF.

The chain joins TRBV10-3 to TRBJ2-5; D remains unclear. Germline V gene data show CDR1 as ENHRY and CDR2 as SYGVKD. Trimming shortened V by 6 bases and J by 3 bases, and 8 bases separated the two germline ends. The CDR3 is 12 residues long. CDR3 residues: CAISDLKETQYF. CDR3 DNA sequence: TGTGCCATCAGCGACTTGAAAGAGACCCAGTACTTC.

This clonotype was observed a few times. This sequence joins TRBV4-1 and TRBJ2-2; D may correspond to TRBD1 or TRBD2 (6 bases each). V shed 10 bases and J shed 2 bases, with 23 bases lying between them. In germline, CDR1 is MGHRA, CDR2 YSYEKL. This CDR3 has 17 residues. The CDR3, as DNA: TGCGCCAACAGGACTACCACGGGGGCCGCCAACACCGGGGAGCTGTTTTTT. Encoded protein: CANRTTTGAANTGELFF.

The rearrangement links TRBV9 to TRBJ2-2, with D perhaps matching TRBD1 or TRBD2 (5 bases each). This CDR3 is built from 16 residues. The V gene lost 4 bases and the J gene lost 0 bases, with 13 bases spanning the gap. Looked up from germline, CDR1 is SGDLS and CDR2 is YYNGEE. The CDR3 spells CASSPIGAPNTGELFF. As DNA, the CDR3 is TGTGCCAGCAGCCCTATCGGGGCCCCGAACACCGGGGAGCTGTTTTTT.

This clonotype came up a few times. The chain has TRBV6-6 and TRBJ2-7; tentatively, D is TRBD2 (5 bases). The ends were cut back, 5 bases at V and 3 bases at J, with 11 bases in the middle. In germline, CDR1 is MNHNY, CDR2 SVGAGI (reference sequence). This CDR3 is built from 13 residues. The DNA of the CDR3 is TGTGCCAGCAGTACTCCGGGGAGCTACGAGCAGTACTTC. Protein sequence: CASSTPGSYEQYF.

The chain has TRBV5-1 and TRBJ2-1; the D is unclear. Germline V gene lookup returns CDR1 SGHRS and CDR2 YFSETQ. This CDR3 contains 14 residues. V lost 3 bases to trimming and J lost 10 bases, with 17 bases between them. The CDR3 is CASSSESRDEEQFF. CDR3 coding DNA: TGCGCCAGCAGCTCCGAGTCAAGGGATGAGGAGCAGTTCTTC.